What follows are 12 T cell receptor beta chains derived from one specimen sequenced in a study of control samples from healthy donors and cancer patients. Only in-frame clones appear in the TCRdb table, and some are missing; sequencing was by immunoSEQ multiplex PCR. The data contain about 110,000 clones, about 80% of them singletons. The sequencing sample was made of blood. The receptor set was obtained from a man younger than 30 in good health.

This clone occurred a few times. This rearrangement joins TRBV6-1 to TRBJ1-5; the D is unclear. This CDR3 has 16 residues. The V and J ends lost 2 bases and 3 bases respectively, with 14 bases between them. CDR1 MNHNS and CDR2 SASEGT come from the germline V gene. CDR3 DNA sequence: TGTGCCAGCAGTGAAACTTTCGCGGCTTACAATCAGCCCCAGCATTTT. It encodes CASSETFAAYNQPQHF.

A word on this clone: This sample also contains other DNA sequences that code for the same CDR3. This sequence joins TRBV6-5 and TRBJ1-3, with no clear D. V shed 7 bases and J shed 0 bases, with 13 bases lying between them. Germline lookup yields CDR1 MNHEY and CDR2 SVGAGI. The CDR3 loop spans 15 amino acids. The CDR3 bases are TGTGCCAGCACTCCCGGTCGACCCTCTGGAAACACCATATATTTT. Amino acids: CASTPGRPSGNTIYF.

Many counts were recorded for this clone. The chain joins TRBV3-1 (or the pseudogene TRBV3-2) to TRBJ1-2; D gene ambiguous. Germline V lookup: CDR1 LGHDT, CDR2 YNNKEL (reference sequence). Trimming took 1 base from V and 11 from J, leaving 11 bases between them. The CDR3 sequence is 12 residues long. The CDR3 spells CASSQVGLDYTF. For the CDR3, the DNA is TGTGCCAGCAGCCAAGTGGGATTAGATTACACCTTC.

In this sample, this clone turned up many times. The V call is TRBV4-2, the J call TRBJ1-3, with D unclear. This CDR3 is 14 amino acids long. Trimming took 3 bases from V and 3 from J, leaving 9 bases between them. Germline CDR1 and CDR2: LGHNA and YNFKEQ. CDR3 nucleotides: TGTGCCAGCAGCCAGATAGACGGTGGAAACACCATATATTTT. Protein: CASSQIDGGNTIYF.

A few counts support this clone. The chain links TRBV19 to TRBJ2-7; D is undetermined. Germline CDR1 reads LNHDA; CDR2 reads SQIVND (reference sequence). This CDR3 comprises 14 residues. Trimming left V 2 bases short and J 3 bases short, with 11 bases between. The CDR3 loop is CASSITGSHYEQYF. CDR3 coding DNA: TGTGCCAGTAGTATAACGGGCAGCCACTACGAGCAGTACTTC.

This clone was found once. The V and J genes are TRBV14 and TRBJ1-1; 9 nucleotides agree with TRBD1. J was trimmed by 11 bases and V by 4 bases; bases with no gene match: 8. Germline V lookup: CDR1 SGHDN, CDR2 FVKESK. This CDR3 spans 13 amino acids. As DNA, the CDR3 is TGTGCCAGCAGCCCGGGACAGGGTTGGGGGGCTTTCTTT. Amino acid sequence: CASSPGQGWGAFF.

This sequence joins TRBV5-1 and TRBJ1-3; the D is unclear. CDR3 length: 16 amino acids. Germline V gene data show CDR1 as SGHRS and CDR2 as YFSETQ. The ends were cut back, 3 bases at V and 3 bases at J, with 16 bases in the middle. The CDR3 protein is CASSSQPGTYGNTIYF. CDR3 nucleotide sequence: TGCGCCAGCAGCTCCCAACCAGGAACCTATGGAAACACCATATATTTT.

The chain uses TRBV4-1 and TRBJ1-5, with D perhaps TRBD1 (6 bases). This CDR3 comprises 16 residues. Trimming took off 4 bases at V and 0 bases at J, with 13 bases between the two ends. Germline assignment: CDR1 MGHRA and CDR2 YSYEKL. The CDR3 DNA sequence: TGCGCCAGCAGCCCGAAGGGGGGAGATAGCAATCAGCCCCAGCATTTT. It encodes CASSPKGGDSNQPQHF.

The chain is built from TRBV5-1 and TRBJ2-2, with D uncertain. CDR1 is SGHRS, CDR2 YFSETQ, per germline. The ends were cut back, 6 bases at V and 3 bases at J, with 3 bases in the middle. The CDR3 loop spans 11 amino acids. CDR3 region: CASTYTGELFF. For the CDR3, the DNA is TGCGCCAGCACCTACACCGGGGAGCTGTTTTTT.

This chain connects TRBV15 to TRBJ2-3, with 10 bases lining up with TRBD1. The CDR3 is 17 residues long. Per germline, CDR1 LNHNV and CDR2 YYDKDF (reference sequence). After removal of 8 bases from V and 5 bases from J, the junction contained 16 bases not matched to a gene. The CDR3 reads CATSSPFIGTGEDTQYF. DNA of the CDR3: TGTGCCACCTCTTCTCCATTTATCGGGACAGGGGAAGATACGCAGTATTTT.

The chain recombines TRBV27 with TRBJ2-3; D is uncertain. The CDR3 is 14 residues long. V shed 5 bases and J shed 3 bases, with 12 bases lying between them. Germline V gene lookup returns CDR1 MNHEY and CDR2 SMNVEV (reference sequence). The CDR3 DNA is TGTGCCAGCAGTCCCTGGGTCTTTACAGATACGCAGTATTTT. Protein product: CASSPWVFTDTQYF.

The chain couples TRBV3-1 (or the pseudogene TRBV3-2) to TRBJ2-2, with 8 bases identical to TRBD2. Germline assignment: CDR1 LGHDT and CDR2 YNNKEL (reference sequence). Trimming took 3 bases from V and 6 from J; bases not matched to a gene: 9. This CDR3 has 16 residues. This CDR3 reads CASSQAGTSRAGELFF. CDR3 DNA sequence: TGTGCCAGCAGCCAGGCCGGGACTAGTAGAGCCGGGGAGCTGTTTTTT.